These T cell receptor beta chains were read from a single sample in a study of CDR3 diversity in severe acne. TCRdb called the PCR reads again in MiXCR, with one record for every CDR3 protein. The sample comprises some 84,000 distinct CDR3 sequences, 48% of which are singletons, and over 9% rests with the top ten. Source material: blood. The origin of the receptors is a male donor in good health, serving as a control. Both conserved end residues are part of each CDR3.

v_call: TRBV19; cdr3_aa: CASSMMGNTEAFF
v_call: TRBV20-1; cdr3_aa: CSARSGQGASEWYEQYF
v_call: TRBV6-5; cdr3_aa: CASSSTVNTEAFF
v_call: TRBV6-6; cdr3_aa: CASSYDPTGVGASNQPQHF
v_call: TRBV11-3; cdr3_aa: CASSLGRDGYTEAFF
v_call: TRBV2; cdr3_aa: CASSGGDSPLHF
v_call: TRBV6-1; cdr3_aa: CASSGLLADETQYF
v_call: TRBV9; cdr3_aa: CASSPQSGGTDTQYF
v_call: TRBV27; cdr3_aa: CASKTGEGDTIYF
v_call: TRBV10-3; cdr3_aa: CASSPQGADGNTIYF
v_call: TRBV27; cdr3_aa: CASSLFGQGITGELFF
v_call: TRBV20-1; cdr3_aa: CSAWRQGRWQETQYF
v_call: TRBV7-9; cdr3_aa: CASGQGTASSTDTQYF
v_call: TRBV12-3/TRBV12-4; cdr3_aa: CASSPTAGTGRTEAFF
v_call: TRBV3-1; cdr3_aa: CASSQEGAGASYNEQFF
v_call: TRBV7-6; cdr3_aa: CASSGLAGEVNEQYF
v_call: TRBV7-9; cdr3_aa: CASSFILTNTGAFF
v_call: TRBV19; cdr3_aa: CASGIGRVGRNTEAFF
v_call: TRBV2; cdr3_aa: CASSARTGLHF
v_call: TRBV19; cdr3_aa: CASSSGPRVNTGELFF
v_call: TRBV7-8; cdr3_aa: CASSPGPANREKLFF
v_call: TRBV20-1; cdr3_aa: CSARTGQSTNEKLFF
v_call: TRBV10-1; cdr3_aa: CASPGTGNTGELFF
v_call: TRBV6-5; cdr3_aa: CASSEPRGHTEAFF
v_call: TRBV24-1; cdr3_aa: CATRGQGEYEQYF
v_call: TRBV2; cdr3_aa: CASKRTGNTGELFF
v_call: TRBV6-5; cdr3_aa: CASSQQGNNSPLHF
v_call: TRBV12-3/TRBV12-4; cdr3_aa: CASSLEGAGDTEAFF
v_call: TRBV11-1; cdr3_aa: CASSWGSGGLQETQYF
v_call: TRBV9; cdr3_aa: CASSVGTLGGYTF
v_call: TRBV11-3; cdr3_aa: CASSLEGQGVSWAFF
v_call: TRBV7-2; cdr3_aa: CASSLGQGWTGELYF
v_call: TRBV16; cdr3_aa: CASSQYQGKMADTQYF
v_call: TRBV6-5; cdr3_aa: CASSRDSPNQPQHF
v_call: TRBV28; cdr3_aa: CASSSPSWTPLHF
v_call: TRBV6-5; cdr3_aa: CASSERPGGGRGGYGYTF
v_call: TRBV6-5; cdr3_aa: CASSQSVGGGAEAFF
v_call: TRBV19; cdr3_aa: CASSMPGRSEKLFF
v_call: TRBV29-1; cdr3_aa: CSVHPGRNEQFF
v_call: TRBV4-1; cdr3_aa: CASSPRGEGETQYF
v_call: TRBV2; cdr3_aa: CASIKNRGSPLHF
v_call: TRBV6-1; cdr3_aa: CASKRAGVRETQYF
v_call: TRBV28; cdr3_aa: CASRKSGTQYF
v_call: TRBV20-1; cdr3_aa: CSARLRDGYTF
v_call: TRBV12-3/TRBV12-4; cdr3_aa: CASSLHTSGRDTQYF
v_call: TRBV7-9; cdr3_aa: CASSPTDGYTF